The 20 T cell receptor beta chains in this list originate from one sample, sequenced in a study of neoadjuvant anti-PD-1 for oral cavity cancer. The time point is: after neoadjuvant nivolumab, at surgical resection. TCRdb's copy holds only in-frame clones and misses some; the assay was immunoSEQ multiplex PCR. The repertoire holds approximately 8,400 clones, around 80% seen once, with about 4% in the top ten. Sample: PBMCs, taken after nivolumab (anti-PD-1) treatment. The source is a person between 40 and 80 years old with oral cavity squamous cell carcinoma.

J is TRBJ2-3 and V is TRBV14; 10 positions agree with TRBD1. Germline CDR1 reads SGHDN; CDR2 reads FVKESK. The CDR3 extends over 17 amino acids. V lost 0 bases, J lost 4 bases, and 7 bases stayed unmatched. CDR3: CASSQDRDRGYPDTQYF. The CDR3 DNA reads as TGTGCCAGCAGCCAAGACCGGGACAGGGGTTACCCAGATACGCAGTATTTT.

This clone appeared a few times. V and J are TRBV6-1 and TRBJ2-2, with TRBD1 identical over 7 bases. The V and J ends lost 0 bases and 5 bases, in that order; junction bases with no gene match: 9. Germline values: CDR1 MNHNS, CDR2 SASEGT. The CDR3 extends over 17 amino acids. CDR3 residues: CASSEAQLAGGTGELFF. CDR3 nucleotides: TGTGCCAGCAGTGAAGCGCAGTTGGCAGGGGGAACCGGGGAGCTGTTTTTT.

The CDR3 here is CASSLGSRTDQPQHF. CDR3 sequence (DNA): TGTGCCAGCAGCTTAGGAAGCAGAACTGATCAGCCCCAGCATTTT. The chain employs TRBV7-8 and TRBJ1-5; unclear D gene. V lost 1 base and J 5 bases, leaving 12 bases between the germline ends. The length of the CDR3 is 15 residues. Germline V gene sequence: CDR1 SGHVS, CDR2 FQNEAQ.

This chain joins TRBV7-2 and TRBJ1-1, with 9 bases aligning to TRBD1. The CDR3 runs to 17 residues. Germline assignment: CDR1 SGHTA and CDR2 FQGNSA. The trim removed 5 bases at V and 3 bases at J, leaving 13 bases unmatched. The CDR3 loop reads CASSPTGTGSRYTEAFF. The CDR3 nucleotides read TGTGCCAGCAGCCCAACTGGGACAGGGTCAAGATACACTGAAGCTTTCTTT.

This sequence joins TRBV6-1 and TRBJ1-5, with D possibly matching TRBD1 (5 bases). V lost 6 bases and J 8 bases, leaving 17 bases between the germline ends. The CDR3 is made up of 14 amino acids. CDR1 is MNHNS, CDR2 SASEGT, per germline. CDR3 in amino acids: CASSHSTGGEPQHF. The CDR3 nucleotides are TGTGCCAGCAGCCACTCGACCGGGGGGGAGCCCCAGCATTTT.

This clone was found once. The J gene is TRBJ2-1, the V gene TRBV9; TRBD2 matches 7 bases. J was trimmed by 8 bases and V by 0 bases; bases with no gene match: 8. This CDR3 spans 15 amino acids. The germline V gene encodes CDR1 SGDLS and CDR2 YYNGEE. In DNA form, the CDR3 reads TGTGCCAGCAGCGTAGCGACTAGCTTCACCGATGAGCAGTTCTTC. As protein: CASSVATSFTDEQFF.

V gene TRBV5-1 combines with J gene TRBJ2-1; D remains ambiguous. The CDR3 covers 14 residues. Germline lookup yields CDR1 SGHRS and CDR2 YFSETQ. V lost 0 bases and J lost 4, with 8 bases in between. The chain's CDR3 is CASSLAGFYNEQFF. The DNA of the CDR3 is TGCGCCAGCAGCTTGGCTGGATTTTACAATGAGCAGTTCTTC. Based on the CDR3 plus reference TRBV5-1 and TRBJ2-1, the full variable domain is KAGVTQTPRYLIKTRGQQVTLSCSPISGHRSVSWYQQTPGQGLQFLFEYFSETQRNKGNFPGRFSGRQFSNSRSEMNVSTLELGDSALYLCASSLAGFYNEQFFGPGTRLTVL.

CDR3 protein: CASSVGTPLRDYGYTF. The CDR3 DNA is TGCGCCAGCAGCGTCGGGACCCCCTTAAGGGACTATGGCTACACCTTC. The chain links TRBV5-1 to TRBJ1-2, with D possibly matching TRBD1 (5 bases). Germline V gives CDR1 SGHRS, CDR2 YFSETQ. This CDR3 spans 16 amino acids. Trimming pared 4 bases from V and 3 bases from J, leaving 19 bases between.

The gene calls are TRBV6-1 and TRBJ1-1, with no clear D. The CDR3 is 12 residues long. CDR1 and CDR2 (germline): MNHNS, SASEGT. Trimming took off 3 bases at V and 10 bases at J, with 12 bases between the two ends. As DNA, the CDR3 is TGTGCCAGCAGTGACACCTGGGTTGGAGCTTTCTTT. This encodes CASSDTWVGAFF.

The chain employs TRBV28 and TRBJ2-7, with 11 positions matching TRBD2. The trim removed 6 bases at V and 1 base at J, leaving 5 bases unmatched. The CDR3 consists of 15 residues. Germline CDR1 MDHEN, CDR2 SYDVKM. CDR3 sequence (DNA): TGTGCCAGCAGGAGAGGGACTAGCGGTTCCTACGAGCAGTACTTC. As protein: CASRRGTSGSYEQYF.

This clone is a singleton in its sample. The chain couples TRBV19 to TRBJ2-3; D is unclear. Trimming removed 5 bases at V and 6 bases at J, with 18 bases between. Germline V gene lookup returns CDR1 LNHDA and CDR2 SQIVND (reference sequence). The CDR3 spans 15 residues. DNA of the CDR3: TGTGCCAGTAGTGCGACCCTGCACGTTGCGGATACGCAGTATTTT. Translating gives CASSATLHVADTQYF.

The rearrangement uses TRBV11-2 and TRBJ2-1; 7 nucleotides match TRBD2. The germline CDR1 and CDR2 sequences are SGHAT and FQNNGV. Trimming at V came to 5 bases and at J to 6 bases, leaving 16 bases not matched to a gene. CDR3 length: 17 amino acids. Here the CDR3 DNA reads TGTGCCAGCAGCGTCCTAGGTGGTGGGAGGGAAACCAATGAGCAGTTCTTC. Translation: CASSVLGGGRETNEQFF.

The chain couples TRBV4-1 to TRBJ2-3; 8 nucleotides line up with TRBD2. The length of the CDR3 is 21 residues. Trimming cost V 0 bases and J 0 bases; bases outside gene matches: 17. Germline V gene sequence: CDR1 MGHRA, CDR2 YSYEKL. The DNA of the CDR3 is TGCGCCAGCAGCCAAGATCCGGCGGGAGGAAGCTTTATCGCTAGCACAGATACGCAGTATTTT. Amino acids: CASSQDPAGGSFIASTDTQYF.

V gene TRBV7-2 combines with J gene TRBJ2-7, with D possibly called TRBD1 or TRBD2 (6 bases each). The germline V gene has CDR1 SGHTA and CDR2 FQGNSA. With 3 bases removed from V and 2 bases from J, the gap between germline ends came to 11 bases. This CDR3 comprises 14 residues. The CDR3 sequence is CASSFERGPYEQYF. The CDR3, as DNA: TGTGCCAGCAGCTTTGAACGGGGGCCCTACGAGCAGTACTTC.

This chain joins TRBV5-4 and TRBJ1-6; D remains unclear. Germline V gives CDR1 SGHNT, CDR2 YYREEE (reference sequence). V was pared by 3 bases and J by 4 bases, with 11 bases between. This CDR3 is built from 15 residues. In DNA, the CDR3 is TGTGCCAGCAGCTCGGGCTCCGGGTATAATTCACCCCTCCACTTT. Translating gives CASSSGSGYNSPLHF.

This chain uses TRBV29-1 with TRBJ2-7; TRBD1 aligns across 7 bases. After removal of 6 bases from V and 5 bases from J, the junction contained 10 bases not matched to a gene. In germline, CDR1 is SQVTM, CDR2 ANQGSEA. The CDR3 runs 13 residues. The CDR3 DNA is TGCAGCGTGCGACGGGACAGTGCTGACGAGCAGTACTTC. Translation gives CSVRRDSADEQYF.

The table lists this clone with a few counts. This chain connects TRBV29-1 to TRBJ1-1; a weak D match, TRBD1 (5 bases). Germline CDR1 is SQVTM and CDR2 is ANQGSEA. Trimming took 6 bases from V and 1 from J, leaving 12 bases between them. The CDR3 is made up of 13 amino acids. CDR3 residues: CSVTGARNTEAFF. The CDR3 region has the DNA TGCAGCGTCACCGGGGCCAGGAACACTGAAGCTTTCTTT.

This clone was found a few times. The chain is built from TRBV21-1 and TRBJ1-4. TRBV21-1 is labeled a pseudogene. This CDR3 region has 15 residues. CDR3 in DNA: TGTGCCAGCAGCAAAGCGCTCGCCGGGAATGAAAAACTGTTTTTT. Translating gives CASSKALAGNEKLFF.

The chain employs TRBV28 and TRBJ1-2; TRBD1 aligns across 7 bases. Losses at the gene ends were 7 bases for V and 7 bases for J; bases not matched to a gene: 9. The length of the CDR3 is 13 residues. Germline lookup yields CDR1 MDHEN and CDR2 SYDVKM. The CDR3 sequence is CASKGRQGGGYTF. CDR3 sequence (DNA): TGTGCCAGCAAAGGCCGACAGGGAGGTGGCTACACCTTC.

The rearrangement joins TRBV6-1 to TRBJ1-3; possible D gene TRBD1, 6 bases. CDR3 length: 15 residues. V dropped 4 bases and J dropped 2 bases, with 12 bases sitting between them. CDR1 and CDR2 (germline): MNHNS, SASEGT. Written as DNA, the CDR3 is TGTGCCAGCAGTGCAACAGGGCGAACTGGAAACACCATATATTTT. Its protein product is CASSATGRTGNTIYF.